A selection of T cell receptor beta chains follows, all from one sample in a study of response to subunit inactivated influenza vaccine. MiXCR was run by TCRdb on the RT-PCR reads, yielding one entry per CDR3 protein. This table holds over 800,000 distinct CDR3 sequences, less than 25% found once. This specimen consisted of PBMCs from blood, obtained roughly 5 days after vaccination. The receptors originated from a middle-aged man who received an inactivated influenza vaccine. Both conserved end residues are part of each CDR3. D genes are given only for firm matches. Clone size appears in some rows only: once, few, many, or a class for an expanded clone.

d_gene: -; j_gene: TRBJ1-1; abundance: -; v_gene: TRBV9; CDR3nt: TGTGCCAGCAGCGTAGTTGCAGGCACTGAAGCTTTCTTT; CDR3aa: CASSVVAGTEAFF
d_gene: -; j_gene: TRBJ2-1; abundance: few; v_gene: TRBV6-5; CDR3nt: TGTGCCAGCAGTTCCCTACGTCGCAGGACTACGTACTACAATGAGCAGTTCTTC; CDR3aa: CASSSLRRRTTYYNEQFF
d_gene: TRBD2; j_gene: TRBJ2-1; abundance: -; v_gene: TRBV7-3; CDR3nt: TGTGCCAGCAGCTTAAAGGGACTAGCGGGAGGGGTAGGTTACAATGAGCAGTTCTTC; CDR3aa: CASSLKGLAGGVGYNEQFF
d_gene: -; j_gene: TRBJ2-1; abundance: many; v_gene: TRBV7-9; CDR3nt: TGCGCCAGCAGCTTAGGCCACAATGAGCAGTTCTTC; CDR3aa: CASSLGHNEQFF
d_gene: TRBD1; j_gene: TRBJ2-1; abundance: -; v_gene: TRBV24-1; CDR3nt: TGTGCCACCAGTGATTCGGGACAGGGAAACCACAATGAGCAGTTCTTC; CDR3aa: CATSDSGQGNHNEQFF
d_gene: -; j_gene: TRBJ1-5; abundance: -; v_gene: TRBV7-2; CDR3nt: TGTGCCAGCACCGAAGGGGCTAGCAATCAGCCCCAGCATTTT; CDR3aa: CASTEGASNQPQHF
d_gene: TRBD1; j_gene: TRBJ2-7; abundance: few; v_gene: TRBV25-1; CDR3nt: TGTGCCAGCAGTGATCCGGACAGGGGGAAACACGAGCAGTACTTC; CDR3aa: CASSDPDRGKHEQYF
d_gene: -; j_gene: TRBJ1-6; abundance: -; v_gene: TRBV7-9; CDR3nt: TGTGCCAGCAGCTGGACCGGGGATTATAATTCACCCCTCCACTTT; CDR3aa: CASSWTGDYNSPLHF
d_gene: -; j_gene: TRBJ2-7; abundance: -; v_gene: TRBV11-1; CDR3nt: TGTGCCAGCAGCCCCGCAGGGGACTCCTACGAGCAGTACTTC; CDR3aa: CASSPAGDSYEQYF
d_gene: TRBD2; j_gene: TRBJ2-7; abundance: few; v_gene: TRBV7-2; CDR3nt: TGTGCCAGCAGCCTTAATGCCGGGACTAGCCTTGTCTACGAGCAGTACTTC; CDR3aa: CASSLNAGTSLVYEQYF
d_gene: -; j_gene: TRBJ2-1; abundance: -; v_gene: TRBV7-9; CDR3nt: TGTGCCAGCAGCTTGTTAGTTGGGGTCAGGAATAATGAGCAGTTCTTC; CDR3aa: CASSLLVGVRNNEQFF
d_gene: -; j_gene: TRBJ2-6; abundance: few; v_gene: TRBV6-1; CDR3nt: TGTGCCAGCAGGGAGATCTCTGGGGCCAACGTCCTGACTTTC; CDR3aa: CASREISGANVLTF
d_gene: -; j_gene: TRBJ2-1; abundance: -; v_gene: TRBV12-3/TRBV12-4; CDR3nt: TGTGCCAGCAGTAAGCCGGGACTCCCATTCTTC; CDR3aa: CASSKPGLPFF